This T cell receptor beta chain was sequenced for a study of molecular identifiers for immune sequencing clone quantification. The table lists this clonotype with a few counts. Germline CDR1 reads KGHSH; CDR2 reads LQKENI. The CDR3 runs 14 residues. Trimming cost V 6 bases and J 5 bases; bases outside gene matches: 9. MiXCR was run by TCRdb on the PCR reads, yielding one entry per CDR3 protein. The data hold over 70,000 distinct CDR3 sequences, with approximately 25% observed a single time. The chain couples TRBV18 to TRBJ2-7; 8 nucleotides agree with TRBD2. The clonotype was recovered from a human donor in good health. Some libraries in this study had Jurkat cell RNA spiked in. The sample consisted of naive CD8+ T cells from blood, with Jurkat cell RNA spiked in. The subset denotes: FACS-sorted CD8+CD4-CCR7+CD45RA+ naive T cells. Here the CDR3 reads CASSPLAGSNEQYF. The CDR3 DNA follows: TGTGCCAGCTCCCCCTTAGCGGGATCGAACGAGCAGTACTTC.